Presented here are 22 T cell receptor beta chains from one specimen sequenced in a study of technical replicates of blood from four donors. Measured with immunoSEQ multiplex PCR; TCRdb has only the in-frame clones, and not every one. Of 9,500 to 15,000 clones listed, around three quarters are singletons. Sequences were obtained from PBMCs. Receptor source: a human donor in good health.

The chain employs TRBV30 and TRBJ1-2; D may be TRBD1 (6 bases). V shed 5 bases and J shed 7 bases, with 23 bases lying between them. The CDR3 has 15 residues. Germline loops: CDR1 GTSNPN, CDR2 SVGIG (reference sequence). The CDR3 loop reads CAWPAGGADILGYTF. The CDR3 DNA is TGTGCCTGGCCCGCCGGGGGGGCGGATATCCTTGGCTACACCTTC.

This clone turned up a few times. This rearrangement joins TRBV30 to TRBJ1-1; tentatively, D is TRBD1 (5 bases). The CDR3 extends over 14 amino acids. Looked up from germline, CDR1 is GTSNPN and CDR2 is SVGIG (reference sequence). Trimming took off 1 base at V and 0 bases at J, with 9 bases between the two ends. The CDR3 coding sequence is TGTGCCTGGAGTGCTGGGGCTGTGAACACTGAAGCTTTCTTT. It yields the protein CAWSAGAVNTEAFF.

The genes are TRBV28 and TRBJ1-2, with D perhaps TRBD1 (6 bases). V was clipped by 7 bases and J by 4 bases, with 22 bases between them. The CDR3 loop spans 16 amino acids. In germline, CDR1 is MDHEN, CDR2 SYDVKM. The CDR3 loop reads CASIRGGGSVSYGYTF. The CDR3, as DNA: TGTGCCAGCATTAGAGGGGGAGGGTCTGTGAGCTATGGCTACACCTTC.

The DNA for the CDR3 is TGTGCCAGCAGCCTGACTAGCGGGAGGGTCACAGATACGCAGTATTTT. Amino acid sequence: CASSLTSGRVTDTQYF. The rearrangement links TRBV5-4 to TRBJ2-3, with 14 bases aligning to TRBD2. V dropped 4 bases and J dropped 2; count of bases not matched to a gene: 3. The CDR3 extends over 16 amino acids. The germline gives CDR1 SGHNT, CDR2 YYREEE (reference sequence).

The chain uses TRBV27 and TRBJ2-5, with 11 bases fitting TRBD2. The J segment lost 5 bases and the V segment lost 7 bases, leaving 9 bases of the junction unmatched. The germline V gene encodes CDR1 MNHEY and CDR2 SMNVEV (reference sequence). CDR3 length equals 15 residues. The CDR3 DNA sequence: TGTGCCAGCAAACAACGACTAGCGGGATGGGAGACCCAGTACTTC. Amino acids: CASKQRLAGWETQYF.

Written as DNA, the CDR3 is TGTGCCAGCAGCAACAGGACAGGGCCCTCCTACGAGCAGTACTTC. This translates into CASSNRTGPSYEQYF. This sequence joins TRBV21-1 and TRBJ2-7; the table's D call of TRBD1 was not tested on the DNA. TRBV21-1 counts as a pseudogene. This CDR3 is built from 15 residues.

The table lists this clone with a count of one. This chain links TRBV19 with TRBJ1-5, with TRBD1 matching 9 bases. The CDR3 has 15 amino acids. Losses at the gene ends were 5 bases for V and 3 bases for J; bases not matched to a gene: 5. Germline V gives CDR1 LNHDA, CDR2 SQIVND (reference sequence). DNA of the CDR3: TGTGCCAGTAGTGGAGGGACAGGGTCCAATCAGCCCCAGCATTTT. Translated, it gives CASSGGTGSNQPQHF.

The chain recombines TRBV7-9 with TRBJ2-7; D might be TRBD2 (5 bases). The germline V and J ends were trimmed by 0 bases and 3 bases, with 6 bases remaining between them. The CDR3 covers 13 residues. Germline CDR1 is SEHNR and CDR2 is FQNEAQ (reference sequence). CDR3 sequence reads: CASSLAGDYEQYF. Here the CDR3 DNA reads TGTGCCAGCAGCTTAGCGGGAGACTACGAGCAGTACTTC.

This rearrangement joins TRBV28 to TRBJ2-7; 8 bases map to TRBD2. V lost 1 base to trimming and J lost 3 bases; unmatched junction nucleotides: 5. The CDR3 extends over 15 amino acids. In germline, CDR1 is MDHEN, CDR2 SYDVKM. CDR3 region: CASSLSGGGRYEQYF. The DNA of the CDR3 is TGTGCCAGCAGTTTATCGGGGGGGGGTCGCTACGAGCAGTACTTC.

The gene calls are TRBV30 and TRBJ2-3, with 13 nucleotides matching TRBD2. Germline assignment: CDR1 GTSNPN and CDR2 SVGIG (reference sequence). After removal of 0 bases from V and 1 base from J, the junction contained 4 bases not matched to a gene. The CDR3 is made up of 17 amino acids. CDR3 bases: TGTGCCTGGAGTGTACTAGCGGGAGGGCCGGGCACAGATACGCAGTATTTT. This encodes CAWSVLAGGPGTDTQYF.

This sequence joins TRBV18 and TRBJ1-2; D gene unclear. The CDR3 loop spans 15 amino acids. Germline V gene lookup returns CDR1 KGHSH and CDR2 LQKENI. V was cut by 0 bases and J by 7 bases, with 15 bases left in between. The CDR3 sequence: CASSPPEQYVGGYTF. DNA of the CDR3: TGTGCCAGCTCACCACCGGAGCAGTACGTAGGTGGCTACACCTTC.

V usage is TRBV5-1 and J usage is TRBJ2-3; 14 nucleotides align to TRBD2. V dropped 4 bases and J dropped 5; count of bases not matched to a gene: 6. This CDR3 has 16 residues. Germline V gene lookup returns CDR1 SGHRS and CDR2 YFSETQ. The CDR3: CASSQTSGRAGDTQYF. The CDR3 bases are TGCGCCAGCAGCCAGACTAGCGGGAGGGCTGGAGATACGCAGTATTTT.

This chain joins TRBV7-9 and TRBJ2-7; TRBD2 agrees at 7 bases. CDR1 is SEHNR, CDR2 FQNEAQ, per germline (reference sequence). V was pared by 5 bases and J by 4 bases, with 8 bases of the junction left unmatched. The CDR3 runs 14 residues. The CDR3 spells CASSPLAAGYEQYF. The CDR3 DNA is TGTGCCAGCAGCCCCCTGGCAGCGGGGTACGAGCAGTACTTC.

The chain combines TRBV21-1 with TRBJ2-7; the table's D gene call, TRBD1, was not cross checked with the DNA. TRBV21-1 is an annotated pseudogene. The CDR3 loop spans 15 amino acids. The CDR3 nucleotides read TGTGCCACCCATTCACGACAGAGGATTCCCCAGGAGCAGTACTTC. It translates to CATHSRQRIPQEQYF.

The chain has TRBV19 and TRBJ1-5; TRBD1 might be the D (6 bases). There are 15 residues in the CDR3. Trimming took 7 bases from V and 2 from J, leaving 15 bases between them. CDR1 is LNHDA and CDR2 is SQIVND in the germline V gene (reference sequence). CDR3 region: CASTNVGGGNQPQHF. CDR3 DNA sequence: TGTGCCAGTACTAATGTAGGGGGGGGCAATCAGCCCCAGCATTTT.

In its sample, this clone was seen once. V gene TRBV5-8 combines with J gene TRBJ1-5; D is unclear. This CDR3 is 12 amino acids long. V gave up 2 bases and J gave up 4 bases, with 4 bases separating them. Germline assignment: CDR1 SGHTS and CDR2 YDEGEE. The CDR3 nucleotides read TGTGCCAGCAGCTTACAAAATCAGCCCCAGCATTTT. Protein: CASSLQNQPQHF.

The chain's CDR3 is CASSSGAYNEQFF. For the CDR3, the DNA is TGTGCCAGCAGTTCGGGGGCCTACAATGAGCAGTTCTTC. The chain couples TRBV6-6 to TRBJ2-1; TRBD2 is a possible D gene (6 bases). This CDR3 has 13 amino acids. V lost 4 bases and J lost 2, with 6 bases in between. Germline V gene lookup returns CDR1 MNHNY and CDR2 SVGAGI (reference sequence).

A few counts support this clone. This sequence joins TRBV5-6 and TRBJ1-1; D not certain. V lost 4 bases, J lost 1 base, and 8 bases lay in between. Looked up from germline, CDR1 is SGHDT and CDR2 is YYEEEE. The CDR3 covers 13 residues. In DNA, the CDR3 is TGTGCCAGCAGCAGTACAGAGAACACTGAAGCTTTCTTT. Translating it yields CASSSTENTEAFF.

In nucleotides, the CDR3 is TGTGCCAGCAGCTTGGTGGGGGGGATCACTGAAGCTTTCTTT. It specifies CASSLVGGITEAFF. V and J are TRBV7-9 and TRBJ1-1, with D possibly matching TRBD1 (5 bases). V was trimmed by 3 bases and J by 4 bases, leaving 12 bases between them. The CDR3 contains 14 residues. Germline assignment: CDR1 SEHNR and CDR2 FQNEAQ (reference sequence).

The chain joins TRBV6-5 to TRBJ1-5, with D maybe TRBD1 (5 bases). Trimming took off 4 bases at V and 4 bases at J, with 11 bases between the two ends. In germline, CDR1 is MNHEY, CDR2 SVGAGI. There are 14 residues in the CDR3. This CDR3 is CASSSRNRNQPQHF. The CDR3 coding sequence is TGTGCCAGCAGTTCCCGAAACAGGAATCAGCCCCAGCATTTT.

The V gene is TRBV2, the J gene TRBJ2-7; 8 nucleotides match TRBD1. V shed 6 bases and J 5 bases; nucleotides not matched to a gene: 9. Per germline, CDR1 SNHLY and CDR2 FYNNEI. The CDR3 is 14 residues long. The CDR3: CASRRTGSTHEQYF. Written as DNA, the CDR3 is TGTGCCAGCAGACGGACAGGGTCTACCCACGAGCAGTACTTC.

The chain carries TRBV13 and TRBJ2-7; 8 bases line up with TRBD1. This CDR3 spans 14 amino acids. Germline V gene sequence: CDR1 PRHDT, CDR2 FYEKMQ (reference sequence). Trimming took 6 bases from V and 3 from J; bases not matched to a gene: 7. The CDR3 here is CASSPGTGLYEQYF. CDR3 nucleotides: TGTGCCAGCAGTCCCGGGACAGGACTCTACGAGCAGTACTTC. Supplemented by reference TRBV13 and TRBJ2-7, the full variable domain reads AAGVIQSPRHLIKEKRETATLKCYPIPRHDTVYWYQQGPGQDPQFLISFYEKMQSDKGSIPDRFSAQQFSDYHSELNMSSLELGDSALYFCASSPGTGLYEQYFGPGTRLTVT.